The entry below describes one T cell receptor (beta chain). This sample was included in a study of blood T cell repertoires in COVID-19. Study as a whole: Sites across the United States, Italy and Spain contributed samples from acute and convalescent COVID-19. The analysed material was cDNA or gDNA that came from T cells, B-cell-depleted T cells, or PBMCs.

The CDR3 totals 16 residues. The J segment lost 3 bases and the V segment lost 3 bases, leaving 6 bases of the junction unmatched. Germline loops: CDR1 MDHEN, CDR2 SYDVKM. Seattle enrolled patients during active infection and tracked them longitudinally. As processed by the authors: Counts of nucleated cells, estimated from reference gene primer amplification, were obtained. The data were produced by immunoSEQ multiplex PCR, yet TCRdb's version contains in-frame clones alone and is incomplete. The V and J calls and clone size were taken over from that table, and D and trimming were inferred from the DNA. The sample lists about 370,000 clones; more than 70% were seen once.

The sample comprised peripheral blood. This sequence joins TRBV28 and TRBJ2-7, with 12 bases that match TRBD1. The clonotype was recovered from a woman aged 25 to 45 with COVID-19, enrolled during active disease. In DNA form, the CDR3 reads TGTGCCAGCAGTTTGGGGGACAGGGGGCTTTTCTACGAGCAGTACTTC. It specifies CASSLGDRGLFYEQYF.